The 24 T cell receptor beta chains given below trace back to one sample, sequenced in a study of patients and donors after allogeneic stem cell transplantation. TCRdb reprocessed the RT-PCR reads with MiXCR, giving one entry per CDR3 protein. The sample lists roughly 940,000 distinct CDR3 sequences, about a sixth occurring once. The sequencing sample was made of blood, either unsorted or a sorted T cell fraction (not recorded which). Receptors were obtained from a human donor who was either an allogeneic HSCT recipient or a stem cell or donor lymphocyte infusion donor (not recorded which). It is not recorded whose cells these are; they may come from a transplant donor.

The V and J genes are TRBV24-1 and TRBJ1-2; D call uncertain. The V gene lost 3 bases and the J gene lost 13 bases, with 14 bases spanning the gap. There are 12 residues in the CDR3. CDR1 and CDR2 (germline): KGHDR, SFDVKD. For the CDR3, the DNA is TGTGCCACCAGTGATCCCCTGAAGCGCTTCACCTTC. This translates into CATSDPLKRFTF.

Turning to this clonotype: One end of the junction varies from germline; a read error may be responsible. The chain's CDR3 is CSARMPNTVELFF. The CDR3, as DNA: TGCAGTGCTAGAATGCCGAACACCGTGGAGCTGTTTTTT. The rearrangement links TRBV20-1 to TRBJ2-2; D is undetermined. This CDR3 region has 13 residues. Looked up from germline, CDR1 is DFQATT and CDR2 is SNEGSKA (reference sequence).

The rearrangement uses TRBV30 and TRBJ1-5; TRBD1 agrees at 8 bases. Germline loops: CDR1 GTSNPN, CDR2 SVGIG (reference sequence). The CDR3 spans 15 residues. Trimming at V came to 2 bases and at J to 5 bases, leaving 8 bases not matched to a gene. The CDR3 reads CAWSLGQGGDQPQHF. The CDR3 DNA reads TGTGCCTGGAGTCTCGGACAGGGAGGCGATCAGCCCCAGCATTTT.

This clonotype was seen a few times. The CDR3 region has the DNA TGTGCCAGCAGTATGGGACGCGAGCTTGAAGCTTTCTTT. Its translation is CASSMGRELEAFF. The rearrangement uses TRBV6-1 and TRBJ1-1; D is perhaps TRBD1 (5 bases). The CDR3 sequence is 13 residues long. CDR1 MNHNS and CDR2 SASEGT come from the germline V gene. V lost 5 bases, J lost 7 bases, and 14 bases lay in between.

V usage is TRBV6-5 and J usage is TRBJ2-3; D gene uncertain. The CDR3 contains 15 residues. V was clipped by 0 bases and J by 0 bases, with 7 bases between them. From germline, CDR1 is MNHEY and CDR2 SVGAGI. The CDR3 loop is CASSYSGTSTDTQYF. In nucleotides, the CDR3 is TGTGCCAGCAGTTACTCCGGAACCAGCACAGATACGCAGTATTTT.

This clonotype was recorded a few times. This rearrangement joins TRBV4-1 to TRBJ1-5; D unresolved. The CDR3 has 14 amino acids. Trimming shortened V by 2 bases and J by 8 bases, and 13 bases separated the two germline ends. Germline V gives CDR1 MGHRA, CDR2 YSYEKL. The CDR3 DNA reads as TGCGCCAGCAGCCAATCGGGCCACCTTAAGCCCCAGCATTTT. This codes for CASSQSGHLKPQHF.

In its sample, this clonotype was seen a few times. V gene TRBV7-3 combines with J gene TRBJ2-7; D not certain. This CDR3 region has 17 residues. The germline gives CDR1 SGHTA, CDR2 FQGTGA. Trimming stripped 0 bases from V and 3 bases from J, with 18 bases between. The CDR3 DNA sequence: TGTGCCAGCAGCTTAACCGGAATCGGACGAAGATTCTACGAGCAGTACTTC. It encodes CASSLTGIGRRFYEQYF.

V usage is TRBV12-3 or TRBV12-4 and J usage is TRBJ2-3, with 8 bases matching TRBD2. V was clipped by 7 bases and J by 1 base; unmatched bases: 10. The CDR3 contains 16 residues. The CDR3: CASISQRGPRTDTQYF. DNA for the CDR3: TGTGCCAGCATCTCGCAGCGGGGGCCTCGCACAGATACGCAGTATTTT.

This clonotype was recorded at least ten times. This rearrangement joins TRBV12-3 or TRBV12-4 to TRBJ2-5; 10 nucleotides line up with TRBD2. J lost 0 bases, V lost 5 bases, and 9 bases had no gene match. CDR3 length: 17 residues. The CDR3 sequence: CASSDSGTSAHQETQYF. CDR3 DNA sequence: TGTGCCAGCAGTGACTCCGGGACTAGCGCCCACCAAGAGACCCAGTACTTC.

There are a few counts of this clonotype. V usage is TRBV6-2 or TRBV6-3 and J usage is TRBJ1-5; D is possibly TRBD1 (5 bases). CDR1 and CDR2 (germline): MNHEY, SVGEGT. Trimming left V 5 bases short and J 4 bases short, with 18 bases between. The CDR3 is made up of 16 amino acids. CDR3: CASSRAGLSPNQPQHF. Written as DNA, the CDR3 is TGTGCCAGCAGTAGAGCGGGGCTTTCTCCAAATCAGCCCCAGCATTTT.

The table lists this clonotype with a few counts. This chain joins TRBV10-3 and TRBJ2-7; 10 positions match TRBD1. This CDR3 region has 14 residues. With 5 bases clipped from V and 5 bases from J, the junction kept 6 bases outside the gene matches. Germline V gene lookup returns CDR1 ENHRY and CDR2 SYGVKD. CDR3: CAISPGQGIDEQYF. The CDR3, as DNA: TGTGCCATCAGTCCGGGACAGGGGATCGACGAGCAGTACTTC.

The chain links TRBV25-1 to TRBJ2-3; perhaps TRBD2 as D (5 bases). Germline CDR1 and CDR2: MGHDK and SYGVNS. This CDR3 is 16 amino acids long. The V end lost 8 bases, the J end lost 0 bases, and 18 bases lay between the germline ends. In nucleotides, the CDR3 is TGTGCCAGCTCTCCGGGCCTGAGGGCTAGCACAGATACGCAGTATTTT. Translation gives CASSPGLRASTDTQYF.

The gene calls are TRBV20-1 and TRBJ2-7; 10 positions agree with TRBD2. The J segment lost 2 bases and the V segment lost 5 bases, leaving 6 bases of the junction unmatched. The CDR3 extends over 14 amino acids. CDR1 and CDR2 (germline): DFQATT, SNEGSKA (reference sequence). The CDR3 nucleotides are TGCAGTGCTCCCCGGACTAGCGGAACCTACGAGCAGTACTTC. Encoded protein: CSAPRTSGTYEQYF.

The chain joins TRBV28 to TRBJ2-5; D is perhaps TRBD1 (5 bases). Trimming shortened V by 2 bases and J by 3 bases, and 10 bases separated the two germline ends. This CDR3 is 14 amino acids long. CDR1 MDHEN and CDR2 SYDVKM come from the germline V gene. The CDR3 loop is CASSLLRREETQYF. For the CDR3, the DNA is TGTGCCAGCAGTTTACTCCGCAGGGAAGAGACCCAGTACTTC.

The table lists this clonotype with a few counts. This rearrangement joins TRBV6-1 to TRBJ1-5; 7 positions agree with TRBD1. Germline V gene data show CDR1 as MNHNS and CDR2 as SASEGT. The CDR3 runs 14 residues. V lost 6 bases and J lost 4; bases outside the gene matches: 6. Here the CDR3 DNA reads TGTGCCAGCAGCCCAGGACAGGCTAATCAGCCCCAGCATTTT. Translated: CASSPGQANQPQHF.

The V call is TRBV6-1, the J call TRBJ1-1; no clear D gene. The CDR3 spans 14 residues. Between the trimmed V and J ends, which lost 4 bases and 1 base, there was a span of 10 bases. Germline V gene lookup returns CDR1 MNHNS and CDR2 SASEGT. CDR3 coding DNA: TGTGCCAGCAGTGCCCCCGGGAGGAACACTGAAGCTTTCTTT. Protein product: CASSAPGRNTEAFF.

CDR3 bases: TGTGCCAGCAGCCACTCGAGTTGGGGTTCACCCCTCCACTTT. The encoded protein is CASSHSSWGSPLHF. The J gene is TRBJ1-6, the V gene TRBV14; D remains ambiguous. The CDR3 extends over 14 amino acids. Per the germline V gene, CDR1 is SGHDN and CDR2 is FVKESK. Trimming took off 3 bases at V and 9 bases at J, with 12 bases between the two ends.

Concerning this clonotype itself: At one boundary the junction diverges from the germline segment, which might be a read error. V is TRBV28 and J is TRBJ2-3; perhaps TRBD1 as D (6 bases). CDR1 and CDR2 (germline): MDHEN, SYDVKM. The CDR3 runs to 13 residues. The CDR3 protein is CASWTDSTYTQYF. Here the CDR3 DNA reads TGTGCCAGCTGGACAGACAGCACATATACGCAGTATTTT.

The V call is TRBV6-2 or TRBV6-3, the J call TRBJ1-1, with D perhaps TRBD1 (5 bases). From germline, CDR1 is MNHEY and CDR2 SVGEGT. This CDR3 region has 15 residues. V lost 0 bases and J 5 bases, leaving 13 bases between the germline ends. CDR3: CASSYSPGSNTEAFF. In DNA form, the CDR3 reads TGTGCCAGCAGTTACTCGCCAGGGAGTAATACTGAAGCTTTCTTT.

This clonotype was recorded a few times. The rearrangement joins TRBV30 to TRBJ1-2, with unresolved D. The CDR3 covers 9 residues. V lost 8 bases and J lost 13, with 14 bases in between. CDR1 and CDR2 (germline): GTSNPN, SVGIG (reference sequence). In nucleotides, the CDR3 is TGTGCCGGTATGGATGACTTCACCTTC. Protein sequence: CAGMDDFTF.

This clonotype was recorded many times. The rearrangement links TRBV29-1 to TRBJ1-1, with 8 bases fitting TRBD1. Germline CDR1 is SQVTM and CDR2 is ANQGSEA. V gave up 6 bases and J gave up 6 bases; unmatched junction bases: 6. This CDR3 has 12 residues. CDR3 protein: CSVEQGGAEAFF. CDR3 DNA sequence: TGCAGCGTAGAACAGGGGGGGGCTGAAGCTTTCTTT.

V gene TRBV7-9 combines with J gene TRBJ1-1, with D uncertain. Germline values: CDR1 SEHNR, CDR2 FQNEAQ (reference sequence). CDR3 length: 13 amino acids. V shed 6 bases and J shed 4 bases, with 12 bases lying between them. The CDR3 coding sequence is TGTGCCAGCAGTTTCCATTATAGCACTGAAGCTTTCTTT. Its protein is CASSFHYSTEAFF. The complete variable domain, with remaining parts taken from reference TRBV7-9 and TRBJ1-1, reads DTGVSQNPRHKITKRGQNVTFRCDPISEHNRLYWYRQTLGQGPEFLTYFQNEAQLEKSRLLSDRFSAERPKGSFSTLEIQRTEQGDSAMYLCASSFHYSTEAFFGQGTRLTVV.

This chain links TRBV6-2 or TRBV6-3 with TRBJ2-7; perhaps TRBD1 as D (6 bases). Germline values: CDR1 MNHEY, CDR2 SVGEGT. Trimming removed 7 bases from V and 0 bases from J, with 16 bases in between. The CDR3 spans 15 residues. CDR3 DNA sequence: TGTGCCAGCACCTTACGGCCGGACAGCTCCTACGAGCAGTACTTC. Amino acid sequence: CASTLRPDSSYEQYF.

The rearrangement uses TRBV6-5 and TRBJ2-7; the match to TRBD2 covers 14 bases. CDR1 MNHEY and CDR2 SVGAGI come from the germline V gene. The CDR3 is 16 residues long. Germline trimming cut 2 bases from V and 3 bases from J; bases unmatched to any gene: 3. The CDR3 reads CASSYGTSGGYYEQYF. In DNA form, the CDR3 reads TGTGCCAGCAGTTACGGGACTAGCGGGGGTTACTACGAGCAGTACTTC.